Listed here are 13 T cell receptor beta chains from one sample, sequenced in a study of blood T cell repertoires in COVID-19 (dated by TCRdb to the early 2020s). Preparation of the library involved the immunoSEQ multiplex PCR assay. TCRdb retrieved this table from immuneACCESS and kept in-frame rearrangements only. Not all clones are present; in checked studies, unresolved V genes account for under half, and no reason is known for the remainder. This sample has roughly 150,000 clones in its table, and roughly 80% of those were observed once. The ten biggest clones cover about 8.3% of the sample. Sequences were obtained from peripheral blood. These receptors came from a man in his sixties with acute or convalescent COVID-19.

J is TRBJ2-5 and V is TRBV24-1; 10 nucleotides line up with TRBD2. The CDR3 spans 16 residues. V was clipped by 5 bases and J by 2 bases; unmatched bases: 7. In germline, CDR1 is KGHDR, CDR2 SFDVKD. This chain's CDR3 is CATSGLAGAIQETQYF. The CDR3 DNA follows: TGTGCCACCAGTGGTCTAGCGGGGGCTATACAAGAGACCCAGTACTTC.

This clone was detected only a few times. The V call is TRBV5-1, the J call TRBJ1-1, with 10 bases aligning to TRBD1. This CDR3 spans 16 amino acids. Germline loops: CDR1 SGHRS, CDR2 YFSETQ. Losses at the gene ends were 0 bases for V and 0 bases for J; bases not matched to a gene: 2. CDR3 coding DNA: TGCGCCAGCAGCTTGGAGACAGGGGGCCTGAACACTGAAGCTTTCTTT. It is translated as CASSLETGGLNTEAFF.

This clone has just one count. The J gene is TRBJ1-2, the V gene TRBV2; TRBD1 matches 8 bases. The length of the CDR3 is 13 residues. Germline V lookup: CDR1 SNHLY, CDR2 FYNNEI. Trimming at V came to 6 bases and at J to 8 bases, leaving 8 bases not matched to a gene. CDR3 in amino acids: CASSAGQVKGYTF. In DNA, the CDR3 is TGTGCCAGCAGCGCGGGACAGGTAAAGGGCTACACCTTC.

The V call is TRBV7-2, the J call TRBJ2-2, with 8 positions matching TRBD1. The CDR3 runs 15 residues. Looked up from germline, CDR1 is SGHTA and CDR2 is FQGNSA. With V trimmed by 2 bases and J by 5 bases, 4 bases remained unmatched. CDR3 DNA sequence: TGTGCCAGCAGCTTACAGGGGGCTTTAACCGGGGAGCTGTTTTTT. Translating gives CASSLQGALTGELFF. Supplemented by reference TRBV7-2 and TRBJ2-2, the full variable domain reads GAGVSQSPSNKVTEKGKDVELRCDPISGHTALYWYRQSLGQGLEFLIYFQGNSAPDKSGLPSDRFSAERTGGSVSTLTIQRTQQEDSAVYLCASSLQGALTGELFFGEGSRLTVL.

This clone was seen once. V gene TRBV5-4 combines with J gene TRBJ2-1; no firm D call. From germline, CDR1 is SGHNT and CDR2 YYREEE (reference sequence). This CDR3 has 12 residues. The V end lost 1 base, the J end lost 3 bases, and 2 bases lay between the germline ends. The CDR3 nucleotides are TGTGCCAGCAGCTTGTACTACAATGAGCAGTTCTTC. It is translated as CASSLYYNEQFF.

V is TRBV7-2 and J is TRBJ2-1; 7 bases match TRBD1. CDR1 and CDR2 (germline): SGHTA, FQGNSA. CDR3 length equals 15 residues. Trimming removed 5 bases from V and 0 bases from J; junction bases left unmatched: 4. The CDR3 loop is CASSPYRGSYNEQFF. The CDR3 DNA follows: TGTGCCAGCAGCCCGTACAGGGGCTCCTACAATGAGCAGTTCTTC.

CDR3: CASSHTLGRPERGEQYF. The CDR3 DNA reads TGTGCCAGCAGCCACACGCTAGGACGTCCAGAAAGGGGCGAGCAGTACTTC. V usage is TRBV6-2 or TRBV6-3 and J usage is TRBJ2-7, with D tentatively TRBD1 (5 bases). Germline CDR1 and CDR2: MNHEY and SVGEGT. V was cut by 6 bases and J by 6 bases, with 27 bases left in between. The CDR3 is 17 residues long.

The chain combines TRBV29-1 with TRBJ2-5; perhaps TRBD2 as D (7 bases). Germline V lookup: CDR1 SQVTM, CDR2 ANQGSEA. This CDR3 comprises 15 residues. Trimming cost V 5 bases and J 4 bases, with 20 bases left between them. CDR3 coding DNA: TGCAGCGTTCACGAAGGGGGGGCATCGGGAGAGACCCAGTACTTC. It is translated as CSVHEGGASGETQYF. The full variable domain, its missing parts supplied by reference TRBV29-1 and TRBJ2-5, is SAVISQKPSRDICQRGTSLTIQCQVDSQVTMMFWYRQQPGQSLTLIATANQGSEATYESGFVIDKFPISRPNLTFSTLTVSNMSPEDSSIYLCSVHEGGASGETQYFGPGTRLLVL.

V usage is TRBV7-7 and J usage is TRBJ2-7; D is perhaps TRBD2 (6 bases). The CDR3 totals 14 residues. The germline CDR1 and CDR2 sequences are SSHAT and FNYEAQ (reference sequence). The V end was cut by 5 bases, the J end by 3 bases, with 14 bases between. In DNA, the CDR3 is TGTGCCAGCAGCCAGGGATGGGGAGGCTACGAGCAGTACTTC. Amino acid sequence: CASSQGWGGYEQYF.

V usage is TRBV7-2 and J usage is TRBJ2-6; 10 nucleotides agree with TRBD1. The germline V gene encodes CDR1 SGHTA and CDR2 FQGNSA. V shed 2 bases and J 2 bases; nucleotides not matched to a gene: 9. The CDR3 extends over 19 amino acids. The CDR3 nucleotides are TGTGCCAGCAGCTTATTTTTGGGACAGGGGTTTGCTGGGGCCAACGTCCTGACTTTC. This sequence encodes CASSLFLGQGFAGANVLTF.

This clone has only a few counts. The rearrangement uses TRBV6-5 and TRBJ2-5; D perhaps matches TRBD1 (5 bases). Looked up from germline, CDR1 is MNHEY and CDR2 is SVGAGI. The CDR3 covers 12 residues. Trimming cost V 4 bases and J 3 bases, with 6 bases left between them. The CDR3 DNA sequence: TGTGCCAGCAGTTCGACAGAAGAGACCCAGTACTTC. Translating it yields CASSSTEETQYF.

This clone was seen a few times. This rearrangement joins TRBV7-3 to TRBJ2-1; D gene uncertain. The CDR3 spans 15 residues. Germline-derived CDR1 and CDR2 are SGHTA and FQGTGA. V gave up 10 bases and J gave up 1 base, with 17 bases separating them. The CDR3 spells CATSPGPPSYNEQFF. CDR3 DNA sequence: TGTGCCACCTCCCCCGGTCCGCCGTCCTACAATGAGCAGTTCTTC.

The rearrangement joins TRBV6-1 to TRBJ2-3, with D possibly being TRBD2 (7 bases). The CDR3 totals 18 residues. The V end was cut by 4 bases, the J end by 1 base, with 21 bases between. The germline V gene encodes CDR1 MNHNS and CDR2 SASEGT. The CDR3 DNA sequence: TGTGCCAGCAGTGTGCTGGCTAGGGGGGGGGCCCGCACAGATACGCAGTATTTT. Translating it yields CASSVLARGGARTDTQYF.